This T cell receptor beta chain was sequenced during a study of control samples from healthy donors and cancer patients. This CDR3 is built from 17 residues. In germline, CDR1 is MGHRA, CDR2 YSYEKL. Details on this clone: Sequence at one end of the junction differs from germline and may be a read error.

The data were produced by immunoSEQ multiplex PCR, yet TCRdb's version contains in-frame clones alone and is incomplete. The sample holds over 50,000 clones, roughly 80% seen once. The sequence came from a man between 65 and 85 years old in good health. Material for sequencing was blood. V gene TRBV4-1 combines with J gene TRBJ2-7; maybe TRBD1 (5 bases). The CDR3 loop reads CARSRLAMLSRAYEQYF. The CDR3, as DNA: TGCGCCCGCAGCCGCCTCGCGATGCTAAGCAGGGCCTACGAGCAGTACTTC.